This T cell receptor (beta chain) was sequenced in a study of blood T cell repertoires in COVID-19. Whole-study context: Specimens from acute and convalescent COVID-19 originated in the United States, Italy and Spain. PBMCs, B-cell-depleted T cells, or T cells were the source of the cDNA or gDNA that made up the material.

Study processing details: It was from reference gene primer amplification that nucleated cell counts were estimated. The protocol was immunoSEQ multiplex PCR, while the TCRdb copy is restricted to in-frame clones and leaves out a portion. V, J and clone size are taken as reported in that table, and D and trimming were inferred from the DNA itself. Altogether 250,000 to 350,000 clones are present, roughly 90% being singletons, with the ten largest covering 5% to 7.5%. Deletions cut 0 bases from V and 2 bases from J, with 16 bases between. This CDR3 region has 17 residues. Germline-derived CDR1 and CDR2 are LNHNV and YYDKDF (reference sequence).

The rearrangement links TRBV15 to TRBJ2-5; weak D call: TRBD2 (5 bases). The sequenced sample consisted of peripheral blood. This sequence was found in a man aged 18-30 years who had recovered from COVID-19. CDR3 in amino acids: CATSRDRGSVAQETQYF. The DNA for the CDR3 is TGTGCCACCAGCAGAGATCGGGGTTCGGTAGCACAAGAGACCCAGTACTTC.